The clone carrying this TCR beta chain occurred a few times. CDR1 MNHEY and CDR2 SVGAGI come from the germline V gene. Unmatched junction bases numbered 5, after V lost 4 bases and J lost 3 bases. The CDR3 totals 14 residues. These data belong to a study of blood T cell repertoires in COVID-19. Study background: The samples span acute and convalescent COVID-19 from the United States, Italy and Spain. T cells, B-cell-depleted T cells, or PBMCs supplied cDNA or gDNA.

Authors' analysis steps: Reference gene primer amplification gave estimated nucleated cell counts. Here immunoSEQ multiplex PCR was the method, and the copy in TCRdb shows in-frame clones only, minus some. The V and J calls and the clone size are those of that table, but D and trimming were determined from the DNA. Found here are more than 150,000 clones, approximately 86% of them singletons; the top ten hold 0.99%. J is TRBJ2-7 and V is TRBV6-5; the match to TRBD1 covers 8 bases. The sequence was collected from a young man with acute or convalescent COVID-19. Sequences were obtained from peripheral blood. CDR3 loop: CASSLAGQGYEQYV. The CDR3 DNA is TGTGCCAGCAGTTTAGCCGGACAGGGCTACGAGCAGTACGTC.